What follows is one T cell receptor (beta chain) and its context. Authors' analysis steps: Amplified reference gene primers provided the basis for estimating nucleated cell counts. TCRdb's table, derived via immunoSEQ multiplex PCR, lists solely in-frame clones and lacks some. From that table come the V and J calls and clone size; the DNA was used to work out D and trimming. Of 310,000 or so clones in the sample, 80% to 95% were seen once. This record comes from a study of blood T cell repertoires in COVID-19. Whole-study context: Whether acute or convalescent, the COVID-19 samples came from the United States, Italy and Spain. T cells, B-cell-depleted T cells, or PBMCs provided the cDNA or gDNA that served as material.

With 4 bases clipped from V and 3 bases from J, the junction kept 6 bases outside the gene matches. This CDR3 contains 15 residues. Germline V CDR1 and CDR2: PRHDT, FYEKMQ (reference sequence). It was during active infection that Seattle patients were enrolled and then longitudinally followed. Sequencing was carried out using peripheral blood. This receptor was taken from a woman in her 30s with COVID-19, enrolled during active disease. V gene TRBV13 combines with J gene TRBJ1-1, with 9 nucleotides matching TRBD1. CDR3 in DNA: TGTGCCAGCAGCTCTGGAAGGACAGGGGACACTGAAGCTTTCTTT. Translating gives CASSSGRTGDTEAFF.